Below, 27 T cell receptor beta chains from the same sample are listed, as sequenced in a study of blood T cells in healthy people across ages. A sample-barcoded 5' primer and a J-beta primer mix were used in a second PCR of about 7 to 12 cycles. TCRdb independently ran MiXCR on the 5' RACE reads; one entry per CDR3 protein. Among about 720,000 distinct CDR3 sequences, roughly 25% were seen once, and the ten largest hold 3% to 4.5%. The same sample was also used in a study of T cells of mothers and their children.

The specimen sequenced was blood. These receptors all stem from a boy aged 5 to 17 in good health.

There are a few counts of this clonotype. This chain connects TRBV30 to TRBJ2-5, with D possibly TRBD2 on 5 matching bases. Looked up from germline, CDR1 is GTSNPN and CDR2 is SVGIG (reference sequence). The CDR3 is made up of 14 amino acids. V lost 4 bases and J lost 2, with 14 bases in between. CDR3 protein: CAWILGASQETQYF. The CDR3 DNA is TGTGCCTGGATACTAGGAGCCAGTCAAGAGACCCAGTACTTC.

This sequence joins TRBV11-2 and TRBJ2-7; tentative D call: TRBD1 (6 bases). Germline CDR1 SGHAT, CDR2 FQNNGV. V lost 4 bases to trimming and J lost 6 bases, with 19 bases between them. The CDR3 consists of 15 residues. DNA of the CDR3: TGTGCCAGCAGCTCCCTGACAGGAATAATAGGCGAGCAGTACTTC. This sequence encodes CASSSLTGIIGEQYF.

CDR3 DNA sequence: TGTGCCACCAGTGACACATTTGGACGGGGGGGCAATGAGCAGTTCTTC. Its protein is CATSDTFGRGGNEQFF. The gene calls are TRBV24-1 and TRBJ2-1; 8 bases are a match to TRBD2. The CDR3 totals 16 residues. Germline V lookup: CDR1 KGHDR, CDR2 SFDVKD. J was trimmed by 6 bases and V by 4 bases; bases with no gene match: 10.

J is TRBJ2-7 and V is TRBV5-1; 8 bases are shared with TRBD2. Germline values: CDR1 SGHRS, CDR2 YFSETQ. Trimming at V came to 4 bases and at J to 3 bases, leaving 9 bases not matched to a gene. CDR3 length: 15 residues. CDR3 loop: CASSPETSADYEQYF. CDR3 DNA: TGCGCCAGCAGCCCGGAGACTAGCGCTGACTACGAGCAGTACTTC.

V is TRBV7-2 and J is TRBJ1-2, with D possibly matching TRBD1 (6 bases). This CDR3 is built from 14 residues. The V and J ends lost 1 base and 4 bases respectively, with 10 bases between them. In germline, CDR1 is SGHTA, CDR2 FQGNSA. The CDR3 loop is CASSLEQGSYGYTF. The DNA for the CDR3 is TGTGCCAGCAGCTTAGAACAGGGAAGCTATGGCTACACCTTC.

This clonotype turned up a few times. The rearrangement uses TRBV7-9 and TRBJ1-5; D gene unclear. In germline, CDR1 is SEHNR, CDR2 FQNEAQ (reference sequence). The CDR3 is 14 amino acids. V lost 1 base, J lost 7 bases, and 11 bases lay in between. The CDR3 reads CASSLGAGRQPQHF. The CDR3 nucleotides read TGTGCCAGCAGCTTAGGAGCAGGACGACAGCCCCAGCATTTT. Complete variable domain (other parts from reference TRBV7-9 and TRBJ1-5): DTGVSQNPRHKITKRGQNVTFRCDPISEHNRLYWYRQTLGQGPEFLTYFQNEAQLEKSRLLSDRFSAERPKGSFSTLEIQRTEQGDSAMYLCASSLGAGRQPQHFGDGTRLSIL.

In its sample, this clonotype was seen a few times. This chain joins TRBV7-2 and TRBJ2-7; 7 positions match TRBD2. The J segment lost 4 bases and the V segment lost 4 bases, leaving 7 bases of the junction unmatched. CDR3 length: 14 residues. Looked up from germline, CDR1 is SGHTA and CDR2 is FQGNSA. CDR3 nucleotide sequence: TGTGCCAGCAGCTCGGACGGACTAGTGTACGAGCAGTACTTC. It encodes CASSSDGLVYEQYF.

This clonotype was seen a few times. CDR3 nucleotide sequence: TGCGCCAGCAGCGGCCTAGCGGGAGCCTCGGAGACCCAGTACTTC. It yields the protein CASSGLAGASETQYF. J is TRBJ2-5 and V is TRBV5-1; 10 bases map to TRBD2. Germline V gene sequence: CDR1 SGHRS, CDR2 YFSETQ. The V segment lost 4 bases and the J segment 5 bases; nucleotides outside the gene matches: 8. The CDR3 contains 15 residues.

The CDR3 nucleotides read TGCGCCAGCAGCTCTATGGGACTAGCGGGAGGCCCCTACAATGAGCAGTTCTTC. Protein sequence: CASSSMGLAGGPYNEQFF. The chain couples TRBV5-1 to TRBJ2-1; 15 nucleotides align to TRBD2. Trimming took 3 bases from V and 2 from J; bases not matched to a gene: 6. Looked up from germline, CDR1 is SGHRS and CDR2 is YFSETQ. The CDR3 consists of 18 residues.

V and J are TRBV7-2 and TRBJ2-7; D assignment may be TRBD1 or TRBD2 (5 bases each). V was cut by 3 bases and J by 2 bases, with 11 bases left in between. The CDR3 sequence is 14 residues long. Germline CDR1 reads SGHTA; CDR2 reads FQGNSA. This CDR3 is CASSFFPGPYEQYF. The CDR3 DNA reads as TGTGCCAGCAGCTTTTTCCCGGGACCCTACGAGCAGTACTTC.

In this sample, this clonotype turned up a few times. The rearrangement links TRBV2 to TRBJ1-2, with TRBD1 matching 7 bases. J gave up 4 bases and V 4 bases, and 9 bases lay outside the gene matches. This CDR3 comprises 15 residues. CDR1 SNHLY and CDR2 FYNNEI come from the germline V gene. Here the CDR3 reads CASSVRDRAPYGYTF. The CDR3 coding sequence is TGTGCCAGCAGTGTCCGGGACAGAGCGCCCTATGGCTACACCTTC.

This clonotype was seen only a few times. The V call is TRBV20-1, the J call TRBJ1-4; D uncertain. This CDR3 contains 13 residues. The V gene's germline CDR1 is DFQATT and CDR2 SNEGSKA (reference sequence). The V end lost 7 bases, the J end lost 0 bases, and 9 bases lay between the germline ends. Here the CDR3 DNA reads TGCAGTGTAAAGGATACAACTAATGAAAAACTGTTTTTT. Translated: CSVKDTTNEKLFF.

In its sample, this clonotype was seen a few times. V usage is TRBV27 and J usage is TRBJ2-5, with 11 bases matching TRBD2. The closer fit of TRBJ2-1 to the DNA end suggests the J call may be wrong. From germline, CDR1 is MNHEY and CDR2 SMNVEV (reference sequence). CDR3 length: 16 amino acids. The chain's CDR3 is CASTTGLAGGSNEQFF. The CDR3 DNA follows: TGTGCCAGCACCACCGGCCTAGCGGGGGGTTCCAATGAGCAGTTCTTC.

This chain connects TRBV29-1 to TRBJ2-1; TRBD1 matches at 12 bases. V shed 8 bases, J shed 8 bases, and the junction held 10 bases outside the gene matches. Germline CDR1 reads SQVTM; CDR2 reads ANQGSEA. This CDR3 has 14 residues. CDR3 region: CSLQGGTGGDEQFF. The CDR3 bases are TGCAGCCTTCAGGGCGGGACAGGGGGCGATGAGCAGTTCTTC.

The sample holds a few counts of this clonotype. The chain couples TRBV6-6 to TRBJ2-2; 7 bases map to TRBD2. The CDR3 covers 14 residues. J was trimmed by 4 bases and V by 8 bases; bases with no gene match: 7. In germline, CDR1 is MNHNY, CDR2 SVGAGI (reference sequence). This chain's CDR3 is CASLAGAGTGELFF. For the CDR3, the DNA is TGTGCCAGCCTTGCGGGAGCGGGCACCGGGGAGCTGTTTTTT.

The V and J genes are TRBV14 and TRBJ2-7; the match to TRBD2 covers 14 bases. J lost 2 bases, V lost 2 bases, and 2 bases had no gene match. Germline V gene sequence: CDR1 SGHDN, CDR2 FVKESK. CDR3 length equals 16 residues. The CDR3 DNA sequence: TGTGCCAGCAGCCAATTGGGACTAGCGGGAGCCTACGAGCAGTACTTC. It encodes CASSQLGLAGAYEQYF. The full variable domain, with the rest looked up from reference TRBV14 and TRBJ2-7, is EAGVTQFPSHSVIEKGQTVTLRCDPISGHDNLYWYRRVMGKEIKFLLHFVKESKQDESGMPNNRFLAERTGGTYSTLKVQPAELEDSGVYFCASSQLGLAGAYEQYFGPGTRLTVT.

CDR3 protein: CASSLTGVGGYTF. CDR3 DNA: TGTGCCAGCAGCTTAACCGGGGTTGGTGGCTACACCTTC. The V call is TRBV7-9, the J call TRBJ1-2; D is unclear. Germline-derived CDR1 and CDR2 are SEHNR and FQNEAQ (reference sequence). The CDR3 is made up of 13 amino acids. With 2 bases removed from V and 7 bases from J, the gap between germline ends came to 11 bases.

This clonotype was recorded a few times. V is TRBV19 and J is TRBJ2-1; TRBD2 is a possible D gene (6 bases). The CDR3 totals 15 residues. Germline V gene lookup returns CDR1 LNHDA and CDR2 SQIVND (reference sequence). With 2 bases removed from V and 0 bases from J, the gap between germline ends came to 8 bases. CDR3 sequence reads: CASSIRGSSYNEQFF. The CDR3 DNA follows: TGTGCCAGTAGTATACGGGGGAGCTCCTACAATGAGCAGTTCTTC. The complete variable domain, with remaining parts taken from reference TRBV19 and TRBJ2-1, reads DGGITQSPKYLFRKEGQNVTLSCEQNLNHDAMYWYRQDPGQGLRLIYYSQIVNDFQKGDIAEGYSVSREKKESFPLTVTSAQKNPTAFYLCASSIRGSSYNEQFFGPGTRLTVL.

The table lists this clonotype with a few counts. The rearrangement links TRBV4-1 to TRBJ2-2, with a possible D match to TRBD1 (9 bases). CDR3 length: 17 amino acids. With 3 bases removed from V and 7 bases from J, the gap between germline ends came to 21 bases. Germline V CDR1 and CDR2: MGHRA, YSYEKL. DNA of the CDR3: TGCGCCAGCAGCCATGTAGCGGGACAGGGCATAGTCGGGGAGCTGTTTTTT. It is translated as CASSHVAGQGIVGELFF.

This clonotype was seen a handful of times. The chain combines TRBV28 with TRBJ2-5, with D possibly being TRBD1 or TRBD2 (5 bases each). Germline-derived CDR1 and CDR2 are MDHEN and SYDVKM. V was trimmed by 3 bases and J by 1 base, leaving 12 bases between them. The CDR3 is made up of 15 amino acids. The chain's CDR3 is CASSFGGEPQETQYF. The CDR3 DNA follows: TGTGCCAGCAGTTTTGGGGGAGAACCCCAAGAGACCCAGTACTTC.

CDR3 coding DNA: TGTGCCAGCAGTGCCGCTAGGTTGGTCTACGAGCAGTACTTC. Protein sequence: CASSAARLVYEQYF. This chain uses TRBV28 with TRBJ2-7, with unresolved D. The CDR3 is 14 amino acids. Per the germline V gene, CDR1 is MDHEN and CDR2 is SYDVKM. Trimming shortened V by 5 bases and J by 3 bases, and 14 bases separated the two germline ends.

The V and J genes are TRBV15 and TRBJ2-6; 7 bases align to TRBD1. Germline CDR1 and CDR2: LNHNV and YYDKDF (reference sequence). CDR3 length: 18 amino acids. V lost 4 bases, J lost 0 bases, and 9 bases stayed unmatched. The CDR3 DNA follows: TGTGCCACCAGCACCAGGGACAGAACATACTCTGGGGCCAACGTCCTGACTTTC. This encodes CATSTRDRTYSGANVLTF.

This clonotype was detected only a few times. The chain is built from TRBV4-1 and TRBJ1-2; D is undetermined. The V gene lost 0 bases and the J gene lost 5 bases, with 16 bases spanning the gap. From germline, CDR1 is MGHRA and CDR2 YSYEKL. This CDR3 has 16 residues. Here the CDR3 reads CASSQEGRDTDYGYTF. The DNA of the CDR3 is TGCGCCAGCAGCCAAGAGGGTCGCGACACGGATTATGGCTACACCTTC.

The V gene is TRBV15, the J gene TRBJ2-5; D gene uncertain. Trimming stripped 0 bases from V and 2 bases from J, with 7 bases between. The CDR3 extends over 14 amino acids. CDR1 LNHNV and CDR2 YYDKDF come from the germline V gene (reference sequence). The CDR3 region is CATSREGFQETQYF. CDR3 in DNA: TGTGCCACCAGCAGAGAAGGTTTTCAAGAGACCCAGTACTTC.

Turning to this clonotype: A junction boundary mismatches the germline segment, possibly from a read error. V and J are TRBV3-1 and TRBJ2-1; 12 nucleotides match TRBD2. This CDR3 comprises 17 residues. The germline V gene encodes CDR1 LGHDT and CDR2 YNNKEL (reference sequence). Here the CDR3 DNA reads TGTGCCAACAGCCCTCCCCTAGCGGGGGGGCAGATATACGTGCAGTTCTTC. Translated: CANSPPLAGGQIYVQFF.

This clonotype has a handful of counts. The J gene is TRBJ1-1, the V gene TRBV12-3 or TRBV12-4, with a possible D match to TRBD1 (6 bases). The CDR3 length is 14 residues. The V end was cut by 3 bases, the J end by 5 bases, with 13 bases between. The CDR3 DNA reads as TGTGCCAGCAGTTTCGGAACAGGGAGGACTGAAGCTTTCTTT. It encodes CASSFGTGRTEAFF.

This clonotype has only a few counts. The CDR3 bases are TGTGCCAGCAGTCCTCCGGGACTAAAAAACAATGAGCAGTTCTTC. The encoded protein is CASSPPGLKNNEQFF. The chain links TRBV12-3 or TRBV12-4 to TRBJ2-5; 7 nucleotides line up with TRBD2. The DNA end lines up better with TRBJ2-1; the J call may be wrong. The CDR3 loop spans 15 amino acids.